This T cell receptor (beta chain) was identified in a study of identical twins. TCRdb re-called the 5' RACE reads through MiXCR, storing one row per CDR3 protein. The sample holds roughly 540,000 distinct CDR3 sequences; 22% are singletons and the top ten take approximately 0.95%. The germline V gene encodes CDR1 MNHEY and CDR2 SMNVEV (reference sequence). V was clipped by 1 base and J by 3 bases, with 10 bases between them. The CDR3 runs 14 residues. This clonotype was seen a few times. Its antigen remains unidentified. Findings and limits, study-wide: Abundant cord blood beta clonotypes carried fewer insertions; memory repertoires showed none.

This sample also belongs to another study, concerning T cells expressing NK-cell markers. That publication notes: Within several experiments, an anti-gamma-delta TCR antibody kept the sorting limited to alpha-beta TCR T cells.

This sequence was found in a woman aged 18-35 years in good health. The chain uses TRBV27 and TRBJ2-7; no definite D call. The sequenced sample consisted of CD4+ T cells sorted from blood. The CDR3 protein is CASSLLGYGYEQYF. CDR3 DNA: TGTGCCAGCAGTTTATTGGGATATGGCTACGAGCAGTACTTC.